This note documents a single TCR beta chain sequence. One end of the junction varies from germline; a read error may be responsible. Germline V gene lookup returns CDR1 SGHNT and CDR2 YENEEA. The CDR3 is 15 amino acids. Taking about 19-31 mg of unsorted bulk tissue, the authors co-extracted RNA and DNA. The data are from a study of tumor-infiltrating lymphocytes in primary liver carcinoma. Production of TCR beta cDNA used roughly 480 ng total RNA together with a constant-region primer. Nested multiplex PCR, run for three rounds with slightly modified ARM-PCR, yielded TCR beta libraries. For 10 cycles apiece, the opening two PCR rounds ran with TRBV1-TRBV30 forward primers and a C-beta reverse primer. Via MiXCR, TCRdb re-called the multiplex PCR reads, giving one row per CDR3 protein. The repertoire holds over 95,000 distinct CDR3 sequences, with about 70% as singletons.

The chain carries TRBV11-3 and TRBJ1-1; tentatively, D is TRBD1 (6 bases). The specimen was liver tumor tissue from sampling region 5. Documented subset: tumor region T5, tumor centre. The source of this sequence is a woman between 55 and 75 years old with primary liver carcinoma and hepatitis B virus infection. The CDR3 DNA follows: TGTGCCAGTAGCTTAGGTAGGTCAGGGGTTCCTGGAGCTTTCTTT. Protein sequence: CASSLGRSGVPGAFF.